The 31 T cell receptor beta chains reported below all come from one sample, sequenced in a study of shared clonotypes between healthy human individuals. Some clones are missing from TCRdb's copy, which holds only in-frame ones; the method was immunoSEQ multiplex PCR. The data show under 1,100,000 clones, with around three quarters seen just once and 0.6% to 0.75% held by the top ten. Material for sequencing was memory CD4+ T cells from PBMCs. Subset noted: CD45RA-negative fraction. The origin of the receptors is a man aged 18 to 30 in good health. Some clones in this sample may be carry-over from other donors' samples.

The J gene is TRBJ2-6, the V gene TRBV11-1, with D tentatively TRBD1 or TRBD2 (5 bases each). Trimming took 8 bases from V and 0 from J, leaving 8 bases between them. The CDR3 runs 14 residues. CDR1 SGHAT and CDR2 FQDESV come from the germline V gene (reference sequence). The CDR3 loop is CASGGYSGANVLTF. Written as DNA, the CDR3 is TGTGCCAGCGGGGGTTACTCTGGGGCCAACGTCCTGACTTTC.

The V call is TRBV7-9, the J call TRBJ2-3, with D perhaps TRBD1 or TRBD2 (5 bases each). With 5 bases removed from V and 0 bases from J, the gap between germline ends came to 12 bases. CDR3 size: 15 residues. CDR1 and CDR2 (germline): SEHNR, FQNEAQ (reference sequence). DNA for the CDR3: TGTGCCAGCAGCGTCTACCGGGACAGCACAGATACGCAGTATTTT. It encodes CASSVYRDSTDTQYF.

The count of this clone is one. This chain uses TRBV20-1 with TRBJ2-5; D remains unclear. The CDR3 is made up of 11 amino acids. Deletions cut 5 bases from V and 1 base from J, with 5 bases between. CDR1 DFQATT and CDR2 SNEGSKA come from the germline V gene (reference sequence). In DNA, the CDR3 is TGCAGTGCTGCCAGCCAAGAGACCCAGTACTTC. Its translation is CSAASQETQYF.

The rearrangement uses TRBV10-3 and TRBJ1-1; 10 positions agree with TRBD1. The CDR3 runs 12 residues. Losses at the gene ends were 4 bases for V and 9 bases for J; bases not matched to a gene: 2. The V gene's germline CDR1 is ENHRY and CDR2 SYGVKD. The CDR3 reads CAISGDRGQAFF. CDR3 nucleotides: TGTGCCATCAGTGGAGACAGGGGGCAAGCTTTCTTT.

This clone turned up a few times. The V call is TRBV4-3, the J call TRBJ1-5, with no clear D. V was trimmed by 4 bases and J by 0 bases, leaving 16 bases between them. CDR3 length equals 17 residues. Germline lookup yields CDR1 LGHNA and CDR2 YSLEER. CDR3: CASSLQEPVNSNQPQHF. DNA of the CDR3: TGCGCCAGCAGCCTGCAGGAGCCGGTTAATAGCAATCAGCCCCAGCATTTT.

CDR3 region: CASSPVGRGPEKLFF. The CDR3, as DNA: TGTGCCAGCAGCCCCGTTGGCAGGGGGCCGGAAAAACTGTTTTTT. The chain combines TRBV11-1 with TRBJ1-4, with 8 nucleotides matching TRBD1. After removal of 5 bases from V and 8 bases from J, the junction contained 10 bases not matched to a gene. Germline V gene data show CDR1 as SGHAT and CDR2 as FQDESV (reference sequence). The CDR3 runs 15 residues.

The chain combines TRBV7-8 with TRBJ1-2; no clear D gene. V lost 5 bases, J lost 2 bases, and 27 bases lay in between. There are 19 residues in the CDR3. Germline V gene sequence: CDR1 SGHVS, CDR2 FQNEAQ. CDR3 sequence: CASSRTRRVSGFRNYGYTF. The CDR3 bases are TGTGCCAGCAGCCGCACGAGGAGGGTTTCGGGATTTAGGAACTATGGCTACACCTTC.

In nucleotides, the CDR3 is TGTGCCAGCAGCTCGACCCGGGACTACTATGGCTACACCTTC. As protein: CASSSTRDYYGYTF. This chain joins TRBV7-9 and TRBJ1-2; possible D gene TRBD1, 5 bases. The CDR3 spans 14 residues. Trimming removed 4 bases from V and 3 bases from J, with 12 bases in between. From germline, CDR1 is SEHNR and CDR2 FQNEAQ (reference sequence).

J is TRBJ1-1 and V is TRBV19, with no clear D. Trimming cost V 3 bases and J 0 bases, with 5 bases left between them. Germline V gene lookup returns CDR1 LNHDA and CDR2 SQIVND (reference sequence). The CDR3 length is 13 residues. CDR3 DNA: TGTGCCAGTAGTATTGTGTTGAACACTGAAGCTTTCTTT. The encoded protein is CASSIVLNTEAFF.

V is TRBV12-5 and J is TRBJ2-5; D remains unclear. CDR3 length: 13 residues. Looked up from germline, CDR1 is LGHNT and CDR2 is FRNRAP. V lost 5 bases and J lost 2, with 9 bases in between. In DNA, the CDR3 is TGTGCTAGTGGTGCCTCGGGTCAAGAGACCCAGTACTTC. Encoded protein: CASGASGQETQYF. Based on the CDR3 plus reference TRBV12-5 and TRBJ2-5, the full variable domain is DARVTQTPRHKVTEMGQEVTMRCQPILGHNTVFWYRQTMMQGLELLAYFRNRAPLDDSGMPKDRFSAEMPDATLATLKIQPSEPRDSAVYFCASGASGQETQYFGPGTRLLVL.

In this sample, this clone turned up a few times. The chain has TRBV19 and TRBJ2-3; 7 nucleotides match TRBD1. This CDR3 has 18 residues. The germline gives CDR1 LNHDA, CDR2 SQIVND (reference sequence). The trim removed 3 bases at V and 0 bases at J, leaving 12 bases unmatched. The CDR3 DNA reads as TGTGCCAGTAGTATCGGCCGGACAGGCAGCACTAGCACAGATACGCAGTATTTT. This encodes CASSIGRTGSTSTDTQYF.

The chain carries TRBV6-1 and TRBJ1-2, with 7 bases aligning to TRBD1. Trimming took 6 bases from V and 4 from J; bases not matched to a gene: 8. Germline V CDR1 and CDR2: MNHNS, SASEGT. This CDR3 contains 14 residues. The CDR3 is CASRIRGHSYGYTF. CDR3 DNA sequence: TGTGCCAGCAGGATAAGGGGGCACAGCTATGGCTACACCTTC.

V usage is TRBV5-1 and J usage is TRBJ2-7; 9 nucleotides match TRBD1. The germline gives CDR1 SGHRS, CDR2 YFSETQ. The length of the CDR3 is 16 residues. V shed 4 bases and J 3 bases; nucleotides not matched to a gene: 11. DNA for the CDR3: TGCGCCAGCAGCACGGAGCCCACAGGGGGCATCTACGAGCAGTACTTC. Translating it yields CASSTEPTGGIYEQYF.

V is TRBV9 and J is TRBJ2-5; D might be TRBD2 (7 bases). Trimming stripped 0 bases from V and 3 bases from J, with 15 bases between. The CDR3 runs to 16 residues. Germline loops: CDR1 SGDLS, CDR2 YYNGEE. The CDR3 reads CASSVDGGASEETQYF. Written as DNA, the CDR3 is TGTGCCAGCAGCGTAGATGGGGGGGCGAGCGAAGAGACCCAGTACTTC.

This clone occurred a few times. The V gene is TRBV4-1, the J gene TRBJ1-1; the D gene is possibly TRBD1 (6 bases). Trimming took 1 base from V and 4 from J, leaving 19 bases between them. CDR1 is MGHRA and CDR2 is YSYEKL in the germline V gene. The CDR3 sequence is 17 residues long. The CDR3 loop reads CASSQGTVVRGSTEAFF. The CDR3 region has the DNA TGCGCCAGCAGCCAAGGAACCGTCGTGAGGGGGAGCACTGAAGCTTTCTTT.

This chain uses TRBV4-2 with TRBJ1-4; 7 bases map to TRBD1. Unmatched junction bases numbered 10, after V lost 0 bases and J lost 6 bases. CDR1 LGHNA and CDR2 YNFKEQ come from the germline V gene. The CDR3 totals 17 residues. The CDR3 is CASSQEPRGVRHEKLFF. The CDR3 DNA sequence: TGTGCCAGCAGCCAAGAGCCCAGGGGGGTAAGGCATGAAAAACTGTTTTTT.

This clone was seen a few times. V is TRBV6-6 and J is TRBJ1-4, with D tentatively TRBD1 (6 bases). V was pared by 4 bases and J by 7 bases, with 13 bases between. The germline V gene encodes CDR1 MNHNY and CDR2 SVGAGI (reference sequence). This CDR3 has 14 residues. In nucleotides, the CDR3 is TGTGCCAGCAGTTCGAGGGGGACCGTTGAAAAACTGTTTTTT. Translated: CASSSRGTVEKLFF.

The genes are TRBV28 and TRBJ2-6; 7 bases are shared with TRBD1. J gave up 10 bases and V 7 bases, and 7 bases lay outside the gene matches. The germline V gene has CDR1 MDHEN and CDR2 SYDVKM. CDR3 length equals 13 residues. CDR3 in amino acids: CASNSGQTNVLTF. The CDR3 region has the DNA TGTGCCAGCAATTCGGGACAGACTAACGTCCTGACTTTC.

The rearrangement links TRBV7-2 to TRBJ2-7; D might be TRBD1 (6 bases). The CDR3 totals 16 residues. Germline loops: CDR1 SGHTA, CDR2 FQGNSA. V lost 0 bases to trimming and J lost 1 base, with 13 bases between them. The CDR3 DNA reads TGTGCCAGCAGCTTAGCCGCCCTAGGGGGATCCTACGAGCAGTACTTC. It is translated as CASSLAALGGSYEQYF.

The chain links TRBV6-5 to TRBJ2-5, with 9 bases lining up with TRBD1. J was trimmed by 2 bases and V by 2 bases; bases with no gene match: 0. CDR3 size: 14 residues. Germline V gene data show CDR1 as MNHEY and CDR2 as SVGAGI. The CDR3 DNA follows: TGTGCCAGCAGTTACGACAGGGGGCAAGAGACCCAGTACTTC. The encoded protein is CASSYDRGQETQYF.

The chain employs TRBV23-1 and TRBJ2-3; D gene ambiguous. TRBV23-1 counts as an open reading frame of uncertain function. This CDR3 is built from 15 residues. Trimming stripped 3 bases from V and 4 bases from J, with 14 bases between. The CDR3 sequence is CASSHPPVCPDTQYF. The CDR3 DNA reads TGCGCCAGCAGTCACCCACCCGTCTGCCCAGATACGCAGTATTTT.

The gene calls are TRBV25-1 and TRBJ2-7, with D unclear. This CDR3 region has 11 residues. CDR1 is MGHDK and CDR2 is SYGVNS in the germline V gene. V lost 5 bases and J lost 4, with 6 bases in between. The CDR3 DNA follows: TGTGCCAGCAGTCCTTCATACGAGCAGTACTTC. Encoded protein: CASSPSYEQYF.

This clone showed up just a few times. The V gene is TRBV7-3, the J gene TRBJ2-5; perhaps TRBD1 as D (5 bases). The DNA end is a closer match to TRBJ2-7, so the J assignment may be wrong. CDR1 and CDR2 from the germline V gene are SGHTA and FQGTGA. The CDR3 extends over 16 amino acids. The CDR3 here is CASSPPFGQGAYEQYF. The CDR3 nucleotides read TGTGCCAGCAGCCCCCCTTTCGGACAAGGGGCATACGAGCAGTACTTC.

The chain links TRBV5-1 to TRBJ1-1; D gene uncertain. The germline gives CDR1 SGHRS, CDR2 YFSETQ. The V end was cut by 1 base, the J end by 2 bases, with 9 bases between. This CDR3 spans 14 amino acids. The DNA of the CDR3 is TGCGCCAGCAGCTTGTCTGACGGAAACACTGAAGCTTTCTTT. Translation: CASSLSDGNTEAFF.

The J gene is TRBJ2-1, the V gene TRBV2; the match to TRBD1 covers 9 bases. V trimming: 5 bases; J trimming: 4 bases; junction bases outside the gene matches: 6. This CDR3 comprises 15 residues. Germline assignment: CDR1 SNHLY and CDR2 FYNNEI. The CDR3 DNA reads as TGTGCCAGCAGTCGGGGACAGGGCCCATACAATGAGCAGTTCTTC. Its translation: CASSRGQGPYNEQFF. Filled out from reference TRBV2 and TRBJ2-1, the complete variable domain reads EPEVTQTPSHQVTQMGQEVILRCVPISNHLYFYWYRQILGQKVEFLVSFYNNEISEKSEIFDDQFSVERPDGSNFTLKIRSTKLEDSAMYFCASSRGQGPYNEQFFGPGTRLTVL.

At least ten counts were recorded for this clone. The sample has other DNA sequences that encode this CDR3 too. This chain's CDR3 is CASSGIYGYTF. CDR3 sequence (DNA): TGTGCCAGCAGCGGAATCTATGGCTACACCTTC. The rearrangement uses TRBV28 and TRBJ1-2; D uncertain. In germline, CDR1 is MDHEN, CDR2 SYDVKM. The CDR3 sequence is 11 residues long. V lost 6 bases and J lost 4, with 6 bases in between.

This chain uses TRBV9 with TRBJ2-1; 7 nucleotides agree with TRBD2. The germline V gene encodes CDR1 SGDLS and CDR2 YYNGEE. The CDR3 totals 14 residues. V was pared by 4 bases and J by 2 bases, with 3 bases of the junction left unmatched. The CDR3 region is CASSLSGTYNEQFF. The DNA for the CDR3 is TGTGCCAGCAGCCTAAGCGGGACCTACAATGAGCAGTTCTTC.

On this clone: The sample holds other DNA sequences that translate to the same CDR3. This chain links TRBV5-1 with TRBJ2-7; TRBD1 is a possible D gene (6 bases). The V gene lost 4 bases and the J gene lost 0 bases, with 11 bases spanning the gap. The germline V gene has CDR1 SGHRS and CDR2 YFSETQ. CDR3 size: 14 residues. The CDR3 is CASSQQGASYEQYF. DNA of the CDR3: TGCGCCAGCAGCCAACAGGGTGCCTCCTACGAGCAGTACTTC.

V is TRBV19 and J is TRBJ1-5; D not resolved. The germline V and J ends were trimmed by 7 bases and 9 bases, with 16 bases remaining between them. The germline V gene has CDR1 LNHDA and CDR2 SQIVND (reference sequence). This CDR3 is built from 13 residues. The CDR3 nucleotides read TGTGCCAGTACGCAGTCATCCAAGGGGCCCCAGCATTTT. This codes for CASTQSSKGPQHF.

This chain joins TRBV7-5 and TRBJ1-2. TRBV7-5 is listed as a pseudogene. CDR3 length: 14 residues. Here the CDR3 DNA reads TGTGTCAGAAGCGTACCGGGAGCGAGAGATGGCTACACCTTC. Its protein product is CVRSVPGARDGYTF.

This clone was counted ten times or more. The V and J genes are TRBV14 and TRBJ2-7; TRBD1 is a possible D gene (6 bases). Trimming pared 1 base from V and 4 bases from J, leaving 11 bases between. The CDR3 spans 14 residues. Germline CDR1 is SGHDN and CDR2 is FVKESK. DNA of the CDR3: TGTGCCAGCAGCCAAGTAAGGGGGTCTTACGAGCAGTACTTC. It encodes CASSQVRGSYEQYF.